This T cell receptor beta chain was recorded in a study of blood T cell repertoires in COVID-19. Measured with immunoSEQ multiplex PCR; TCRdb has only the in-frame clones, and not every one. The table has 300,000 to 400,000 clones, roughly 89% seen once. Germline V CDR1 and CDR2: SGHDT, YYEEEE. V trimming: 4 bases; J trimming: 4 bases; junction bases outside the gene matches: 13. CDR3 length: 16 amino acids. Individuals aged roughly 18 to 100 years were recruited from roughly 23 US areas. This sequence joins TRBV5-6 and TRBJ2-7; 8 nucleotides match TRBD1. Sequences were obtained from PBMCs or T cells enriched from blood (not recorded which). The receptor's source is a man aged 55 to 70 who had recovered from COVID-19. The chain's CDR3 is CASSLRRTGNWYEQYF. DNA for the CDR3: TGTGCCAGCAGCCTAAGGCGGACAGGGAATTGGTACGAGCAGTACTTC.